A selection of T cell receptor beta chains follows, all from one sample in a study of Ad26.COV2.S vaccination and SARS-CoV-2 variants. Measured with immunoSEQ multiplex PCR; TCRdb has only the in-frame clones, and not every one. This sample has 400,000 to 450,000 clones, with 90% found just once. Sample: peripheral blood, taken in a trial of Ad26.COV2.S vaccine versus placebo. The receptors stem from a person between 18 and 60 years old who received the Ad26.COV2.S COVID-19 vaccine or a placebo. Each CDR3 is given with its conserved first and last residue. D genes are given only for firm matches. The size entry is marked missing in some rows and otherwise reads once, few, many or a size class.

v_gene	d_gene	abundance	j_gene	CDR3nt	CDR3aa
TRBV27	.	.	TRBJ2-5	TGTGCCAGCAAAATGGACGGACAAGAGACCCAGTACTTC	CASKMDGQETQYF
TRBV5-1	.	.	TRBJ2-7	TGCGCCAGCAGCTTGGATACAGTTCAGGCCTACGAGCAGTACTTC	CASSLDTVQAYEQYF
TRBV18	.	.	TRBJ1-1	TGTGCCAGCTCACCAAGGGAACAGAACACTGAAGCTTTCTTT	CASSPREQNTEAFF
TRBV29-1	.	.	TRBJ2-3	TGCAGCGTTGTGGGGGGCTCCGGCACAGATACGCAGTATTTT	CSVVGGSGTDTQYF
TRBV5-1	.	.	TRBJ2-1	TGCGCCAGCAGCTCTCGCCCCCTCGGGAGCTTGGATTACAATGAGCAGTTCTTC	CASSSRPLGSLDYNEQFF
TRBV20-1	.	.	TRBJ1-1	TGCAGTCTTTGGGGAAGCACTGAAGCTTTCTTT	CSLWGSTEAFF
TRBV19	TRBD2	.	TRBJ2-3	TGTGCCAGTAGATATGGGGGACTAGCACCAGATACGCAGTATTTT	CASRYGGLAPDTQYF
TRBV7-2	TRBD1	.	TRBJ2-1	TGTGCCAGCAGCTTAGACAGGGGATCCTACAATGAGCAGTTCTTC	CASSLDRGSYNEQFF
TRBV6-5	.	.	TRBJ1-1	TGTGCCAGCAGTTACTCGTCAGGGGTCTCCAACACTGAAGCTTTCTTT	CASSYSSGVSNTEAFF
TRBV28	TRBD2	.	TRBJ2-2	TGTGCCAGCAGTTTGAATTGGAGGGGACTAGCGGTGAACACCGGGGAGCTGTTTTTT	CASSLNWRGLAVNTGELFF
TRBV5-1	TRBD1	.	TRBJ2-7	TGCGCCAGCAGCTTGGTGGGCTGGGACAGGGGGACCCCGGGGGGAGACGAGCAGTACTTC	CASSLVGWDRGTPGGDEQYF
TRBV29-1	TRBD1	.	TRBJ2-7	TGCAGCGTTGAAGAGGTTGAGGGGGACAGCTACGAGCAGTACTTC	CSVEEVEGDSYEQYF
TRBV10-2	TRBD2	.	TRBJ2-1	TGCGCCAGCAGTGGGAGGAGGCGGTTCCTAGCGGGAGAGCAAGACAATGAGCAGTTCTTC	CASSGRRRFLAGEQDNEQFF
TRBV9	.	few	TRBJ1-3	TGTGCCAGCAGCGTAGAAGACAGCTCTGGAAACACCATATATTTT	CASSVEDSSGNTIYF
TRBV20-1	.	.	TRBJ1-4	TGCAGTGCTAGTCTTGGACTTGCTGAAAAACTGTTTTTT	CSASLGLAEKLFF
TRBV2	TRBD1	once	TRBJ2-2	TGTGCCAGCAGGTACCGGGACAGGAACACCGGGGAGCTGTTTTTT	CASRYRDRNTGELFF
TRBV7-9	TRBD2	.	TRBJ2-3	TGTGCCAGCAGTCAGCTAGCGGGAGTTGGAGATACGCAGTATTTT	CASSQLAGVGDTQYF
TRBV11-1	.	once	TRBJ2-1	TGTGCCAGCAGGTTCAGTGGTCGGCAGTTCTTC	CASRFSGRQFF
TRBV28	TRBD1	.	TRBJ2-5	TGTGCCAGCGGGAACCTCAGGACAGGGGAAGAGACCCAGTACTTC	CASGNLRTGEETQYF
TRBV28	.	.	TRBJ1-2	TGTGCCAGCAGTCCCCCCCCCATGGGGGGCTACACCTTC	CASSPPPMGGYTF
TRBV30	.	few	TRBJ2-2	TGTGCCTGCCTGACTAGGGGGCACACCGGGGAGCTGTTTTTT	CACLTRGHTGELFF
TRBV7-2	TRBD2	.	TRBJ2-3	TGTGCCAGCAGCTCCGGTTCGACTAGCTCGGATACGCAGTATTTT	CASSSGSTSSDTQYF
TRBV7-9	TRBD2	.	TRBJ2-7	TGTGCCAGCAGCCCCGGGTGGCTAGCGGGAAACTCCTACGAGCAGTACTTC	CASSPGWLAGNSYEQYF
TRBV7-7	TRBD2	.	TRBJ2-7	TGTGCCAGCAGCTTGGAGGGGGGACTAGCGGTGAGCTCCTACGAGCAGTACTTC	CASSLEGGLAVSSYEQYF
TRBV9	.	.	TRBJ2-3	TGTGCCAGCAGCGTGACTTCGACTAGTTCTTCCACAGATACGCAGTATTTT	CASSVTSTSSSTDTQYF
TRBV19	TRBD2	once	TRBJ2-2	TGTGCCAGTAGTCCGTCCAGGCCGCGGGAGGGCCACGGGGAGCTGTTTTTT	CASSPSRPREGHGELFF